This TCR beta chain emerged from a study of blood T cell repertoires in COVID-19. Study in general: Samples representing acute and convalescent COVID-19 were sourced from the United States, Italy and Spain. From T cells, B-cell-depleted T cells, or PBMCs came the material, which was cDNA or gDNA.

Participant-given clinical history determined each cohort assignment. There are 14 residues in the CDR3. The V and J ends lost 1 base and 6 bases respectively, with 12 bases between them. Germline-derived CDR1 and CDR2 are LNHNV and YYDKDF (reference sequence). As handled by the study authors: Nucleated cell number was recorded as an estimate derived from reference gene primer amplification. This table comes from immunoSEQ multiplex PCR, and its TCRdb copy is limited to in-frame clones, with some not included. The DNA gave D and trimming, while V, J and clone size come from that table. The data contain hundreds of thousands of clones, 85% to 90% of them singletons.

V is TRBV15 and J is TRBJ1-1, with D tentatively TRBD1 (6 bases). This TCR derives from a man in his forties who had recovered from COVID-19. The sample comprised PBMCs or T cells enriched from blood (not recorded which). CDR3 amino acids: CATSRGQGKAEAFF. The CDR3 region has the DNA TGTGCCACCAGCAGAGGCCAGGGGAAGGCTGAAGCTTTCTTT.